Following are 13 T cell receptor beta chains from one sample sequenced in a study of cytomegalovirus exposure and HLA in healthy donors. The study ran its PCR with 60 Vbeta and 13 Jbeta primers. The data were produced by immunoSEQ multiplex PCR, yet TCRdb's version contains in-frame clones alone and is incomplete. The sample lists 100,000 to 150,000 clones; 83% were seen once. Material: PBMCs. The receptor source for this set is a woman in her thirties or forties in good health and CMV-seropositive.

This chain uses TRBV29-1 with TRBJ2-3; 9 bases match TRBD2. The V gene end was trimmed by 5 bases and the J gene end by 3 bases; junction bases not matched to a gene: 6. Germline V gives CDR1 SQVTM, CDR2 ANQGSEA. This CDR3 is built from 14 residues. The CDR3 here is CSVPSGIRTDTQYF. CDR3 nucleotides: TGCAGCGTTCCTAGCGGGATAAGGACAGATACGCAGTATTTT.

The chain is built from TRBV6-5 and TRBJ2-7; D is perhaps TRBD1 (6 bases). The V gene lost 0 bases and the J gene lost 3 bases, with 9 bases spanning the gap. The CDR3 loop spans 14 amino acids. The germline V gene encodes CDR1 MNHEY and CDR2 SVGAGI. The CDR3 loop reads CASSYSRDNYEQYF. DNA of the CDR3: TGTGCCAGCAGTTACTCCCGGGACAACTACGAGCAGTACTTC.

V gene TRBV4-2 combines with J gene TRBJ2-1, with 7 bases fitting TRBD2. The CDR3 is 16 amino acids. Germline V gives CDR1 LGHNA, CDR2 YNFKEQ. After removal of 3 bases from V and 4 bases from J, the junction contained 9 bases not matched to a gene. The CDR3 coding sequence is TGTGCCAGCAGCCACCTCGGACTAGAATCGTACAATGAGCAGTTCTTC. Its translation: CASSHLGLESYNEQFF.

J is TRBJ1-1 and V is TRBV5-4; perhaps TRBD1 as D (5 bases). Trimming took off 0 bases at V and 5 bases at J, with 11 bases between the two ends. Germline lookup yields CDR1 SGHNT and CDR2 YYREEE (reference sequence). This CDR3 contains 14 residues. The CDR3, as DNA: TGTGCCAGCAGCTTGGCGGAGGGACGGACTGAAGCTTTCTTT. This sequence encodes CASSLAEGRTEAFF.

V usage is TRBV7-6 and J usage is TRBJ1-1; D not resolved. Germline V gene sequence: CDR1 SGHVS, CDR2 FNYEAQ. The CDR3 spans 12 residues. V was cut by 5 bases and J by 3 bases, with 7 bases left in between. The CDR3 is CASSHGDTEAFF. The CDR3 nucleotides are TGTGCCAGCAGCCACGGGGACACTGAAGCTTTCTTT.

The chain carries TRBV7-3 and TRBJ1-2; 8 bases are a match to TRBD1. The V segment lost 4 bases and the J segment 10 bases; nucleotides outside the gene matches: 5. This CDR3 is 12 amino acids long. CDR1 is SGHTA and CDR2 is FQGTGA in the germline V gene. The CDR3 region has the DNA TGTGCCAGCAGCTCCGGGGACAGGACCTACACCTTC. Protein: CASSSGDRTYTF.

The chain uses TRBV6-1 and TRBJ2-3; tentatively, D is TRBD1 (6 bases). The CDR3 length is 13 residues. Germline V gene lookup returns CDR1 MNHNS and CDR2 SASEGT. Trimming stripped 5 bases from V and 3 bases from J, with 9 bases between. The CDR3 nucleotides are TGTGCCAGCAGTAGAAGGGGGACAGATACGCAGTATTTT. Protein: CASSRRGTDTQYF.

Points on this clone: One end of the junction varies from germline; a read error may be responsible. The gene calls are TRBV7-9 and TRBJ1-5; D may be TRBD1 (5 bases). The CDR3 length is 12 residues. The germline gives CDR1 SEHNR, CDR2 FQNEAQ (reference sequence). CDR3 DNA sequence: TGTTCCAGCAACCTAGGGGATCAGCCCCAGCATTTT. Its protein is CSSNLGDQPQHF.

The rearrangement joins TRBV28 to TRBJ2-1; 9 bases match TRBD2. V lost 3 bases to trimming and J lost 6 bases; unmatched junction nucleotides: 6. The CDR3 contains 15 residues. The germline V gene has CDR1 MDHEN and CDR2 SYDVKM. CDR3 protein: CASSFGREGPNEQFF. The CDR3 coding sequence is TGTGCCAGCAGTTTCGGGCGGGAGGGCCCCAATGAGCAGTTCTTC.

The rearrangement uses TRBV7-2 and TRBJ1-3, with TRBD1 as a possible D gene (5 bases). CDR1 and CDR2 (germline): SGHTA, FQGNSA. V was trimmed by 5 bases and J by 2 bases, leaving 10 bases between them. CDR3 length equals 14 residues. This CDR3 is CASSEQAAGNTIYF. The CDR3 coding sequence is TGTGCCAGCAGCGAACAGGCAGCTGGAAACACCATATATTTT.

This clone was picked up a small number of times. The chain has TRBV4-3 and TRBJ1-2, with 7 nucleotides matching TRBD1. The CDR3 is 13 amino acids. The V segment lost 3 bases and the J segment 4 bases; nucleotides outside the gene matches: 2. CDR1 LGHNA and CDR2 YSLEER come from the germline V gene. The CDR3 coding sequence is TGCGCCAGCAGCCAGGGACAGTCCTATGGCTACACCTTC. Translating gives CASSQGQSYGYTF.

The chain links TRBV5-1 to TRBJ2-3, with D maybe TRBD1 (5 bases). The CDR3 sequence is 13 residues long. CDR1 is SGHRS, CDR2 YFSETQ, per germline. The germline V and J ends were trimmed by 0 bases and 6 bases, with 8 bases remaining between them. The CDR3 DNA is TGCGCCAGCAGCTTGGCCAGGGTGGATACGCAGTATTTT. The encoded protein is CASSLARVDTQYF.

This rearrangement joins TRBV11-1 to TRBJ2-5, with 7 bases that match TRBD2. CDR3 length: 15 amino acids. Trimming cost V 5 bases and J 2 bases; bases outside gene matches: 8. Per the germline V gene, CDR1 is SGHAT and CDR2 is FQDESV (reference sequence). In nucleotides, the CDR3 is TGTGCCAGCAGCCCCCTTTGGGGGGGGCAAGAGACCCAGTACTTC. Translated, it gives CASSPLWGGQETQYF. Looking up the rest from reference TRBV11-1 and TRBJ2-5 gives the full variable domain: EAEVAQSPRYKITEKSQAVAFWCDPISGHATLYWYRQILGQGPELLVQFQDESVVDDSQLPKDRFSAERLKGVDSTLKIQPAELGDSAMYLCASSPLWGGQETQYFGPGTRLLVL.